Listed here are 31 T cell receptor beta chains from one sample, sequenced in a study of blood T cell repertoires in COVID-19. The data were produced by immunoSEQ multiplex PCR, yet TCRdb's version contains in-frame clones alone and is incomplete. This table has tens of thousands of clones, about nine tenths appearing once. Sequenced sample: peripheral blood. These receptors all come from a human donor in a cohort sampled during active COVID-19.

V and J are TRBV2 and TRBJ1-2; the match to TRBD1 covers 7 bases. This CDR3 is 14 amino acids long. With V trimmed by 0 bases and J by 6 bases, 4 bases remained unmatched. Germline CDR1 reads SNHLY; CDR2 reads FYNNEI. The CDR3 loop is CASSEALTGDGYTF. The CDR3 region has the DNA TGTGCCAGCAGTGAAGCTCTCACAGGGGATGGCTACACCTTC.

The V and J genes are TRBV2 and TRBJ1-4; D remains unclear. This CDR3 has 13 amino acids. Germline V gives CDR1 SNHLY, CDR2 FYNNEI. V was cut by 7 bases and J by 7 bases, with 13 bases left in between. The CDR3 DNA sequence: TGTGCCAGCATTGAGGAGATGGGTGAAAAACTGTTTTTT. Encoded protein: CASIEEMGEKLFF.

The V call is TRBV10-3, the J call TRBJ2-3; no clear D gene. The CDR3 extends over 12 amino acids. Germline V gene sequence: CDR1 ENHRY, CDR2 SYGVKD. V lost 9 bases and J 4 bases, leaving 11 bases between the germline ends. The chain's CDR3 is CAINSGPDTQYF. For the CDR3, the DNA is TGTGCCATTAATAGTGGGCCAGATACGCAGTATTTT.

The gene calls are TRBV3-1 (or the pseudogene TRBV3-2) and TRBJ2-7; 7 bases align to TRBD2. The CDR3 totals 17 residues. Trimming took 4 bases from V and 2 from J; bases not matched to a gene: 14. From germline, CDR1 is LGHDT and CDR2 YNNKEL (reference sequence). The CDR3 here is CASSLRLGGTKTYEQYF. DNA of the CDR3: TGTGCCAGCAGCCTCCGCCTGGGGGGGACGAAGACCTACGAGCAGTACTTC.

This chain connects TRBV3-1 (or the pseudogene TRBV3-2) to TRBJ1-6; possible D gene TRBD1, 6 bases. Germline loops: CDR1 LGHDT, CDR2 YNNKEL (reference sequence). V was cut by 4 bases and J by 9 bases, with 19 bases left in between. This CDR3 has 16 residues. DNA for the CDR3: TGTGCCAGCAGCCTGCTACAGGGACCGGCGGGTTCACCCCTCCACTTT. Translated: CASSLLQGPAGSPLHF.

The chain joins TRBV4-3 to TRBJ2-7; 12 bases line up with TRBD2. The CDR3 loop spans 16 amino acids. Germline V gene data show CDR1 as LGHNA and CDR2 as YSLEER. Unmatched junction bases numbered 2, after V lost 0 bases and J lost 2 bases. Here the CDR3 reads CASSQDRTSGTYEQYF. The CDR3 DNA is TGCGCCAGCAGCCAAGATAGGACTAGCGGGACCTACGAGCAGTACTTC.

The chain uses TRBV5-1 and TRBJ2-2; D is possibly TRBD1 (6 bases). The CDR3 sequence is 15 residues long. CDR1 is SGHRS and CDR2 is YFSETQ in the germline V gene. Between the trimmed V and J ends, which lost 4 bases and 6 bases, there was a span of 16 bases. The CDR3, as DNA: TGCGCCAGCAGCCGAACAGGGATTGACGCCGGGGAGCTGTTTTTT. Its protein is CASSRTGIDAGELFF.

J is TRBJ2-7 and V is TRBV28; TRBD2 matches at 8 bases. This CDR3 has 14 amino acids. Germline-derived CDR1 and CDR2 are MDHEN and SYDVKM. Trimming at V came to 7 bases and at J to 3 bases, leaving 8 bases not matched to a gene. The CDR3 here is CASNSGGIRYEQYF. Written as DNA, the CDR3 is TGTGCCAGCAACTCGGGGGGGATACGCTACGAGCAGTACTTC. Complete variable domain (other parts from reference TRBV28 and TRBJ2-7): DVKVTQSSRYLVKRTGEKVFLECVQDMDHENMFWYRQDPGLGLRLIYFSYDVKMKEKGDIPEGYSVSREKKERFSLILESASTNQTSMYLCASNSGGIRYEQYFGPGTRLTVT.

The J gene is TRBJ2-3, the V gene TRBV5-1; weak D call: TRBD1 (6 bases). The CDR3 loop spans 13 amino acids. V was cut by 1 base and J by 4 bases, with 7 bases left in between. Germline V gene sequence: CDR1 SGHRS, CDR2 YFSETQ. CDR3: CASSLWGPDTQYF. DNA of the CDR3: TGCGCCAGCAGCTTGTGGGGGCCAGATACGCAGTATTTT.

The chain joins TRBV2 to TRBJ2-1, with a possible D match to TRBD1 (7 bases). The CDR3 spans 13 residues. With 6 bases removed from V and 5 bases from J, the gap between germline ends came to 11 bases. Germline CDR1 SNHLY, CDR2 FYNNEI. The CDR3 spells CASREGQNNEQFF. The CDR3 coding sequence is TGTGCCAGCAGGGAGGGACAGAACAATGAGCAGTTCTTC.

This sequence joins TRBV18 and TRBJ2-3, with D possibly being TRBD1 (5 bases). Trimming left V 3 bases short and J 2 bases short, with 15 bases between. Germline V CDR1 and CDR2: KGHSH, LQKENI. This CDR3 is built from 16 residues. This CDR3 is CASSPQGPSNTDTQYF. CDR3 DNA: TGTGCCAGCTCACCTCAGGGCCCATCAAACACAGATACGCAGTATTTT. Full variable domain (outside the CDR3, taken from reference TRBV18 and TRBJ2-3): NAGVMQNPRHLVRRRGQEARLRCSPMKGHSHVYWYRQLPEEGLKFMVYLQKENIIDESGMPKERFSAEFPKEGPSILRIQQVVRGDSAAYFCASSPQGPSNTDTQYFGPGTRLTVL.

The V and J genes are TRBV19 and TRBJ2-3; the D gene is possibly TRBD1 (6 bases). In germline, CDR1 is LNHDA, CDR2 SQIVND (reference sequence). The CDR3 is made up of 14 amino acids. V was shortened by 7 bases and J by 4 bases, with 15 bases between the two germline ends. DNA of the CDR3: TGTGCCAGTAATCAACAGGGTAGCTCAGATACGCAGTATTTT. Its translation: CASNQQGSSDTQYF.

Concerning this clone: This same CDR3 is encoded by further DNA sequences in the sample. The V and J genes are TRBV9 and TRBJ2-7; weak D call: TRBD1 (5 bases). From germline, CDR1 is SGDLS and CDR2 YYNGEE. The CDR3 consists of 14 residues. The V end lost 0 bases, the J end lost 2 bases, and 9 bases lay between the germline ends. CDR3 DNA: TGTGCCAGCAGCGTAGGGCAGGGCCCCTACGAGCAGTACTTC. Translation gives CASSVGQGPYEQYF.

The chain is built from TRBV24-1 and TRBJ1-1, with a weak D call TRBD1 (6 bases). V dropped 7 bases and J dropped 7 bases, with 12 bases sitting between them. Germline V gene lookup returns CDR1 KGHDR and CDR2 SFDVKD. This CDR3 spans 12 amino acids. This CDR3 reads CATRGLGGEAFF. The CDR3 nucleotides read TGTGCCACCAGGGGACTAGGGGGTGAAGCTTTCTTT.

The chain links TRBV4-2 to TRBJ2-1; D might be TRBD1 (5 bases). This CDR3 has 17 amino acids. Germline CDR1 and CDR2: LGHNA and YNFKEQ. V shed 1 base and J shed 2 bases, with 15 bases lying between them. The CDR3 sequence is CASSQVGATEAYNEQFF. In DNA, the CDR3 is TGTGCCAGCAGCCAAGTAGGGGCTACCGAAGCCTACAATGAGCAGTTCTTC.

The V call is TRBV2, the J call TRBJ1-2; weak D call: TRBD1 (6 bases). V gave up 7 bases and J gave up 5 bases, with 14 bases separating them. The CDR3 sequence is 13 residues long. Germline V gene data show CDR1 as SNHLY and CDR2 as FYNNEI. This chain's CDR3 is CASNQDRGYGYTF. The CDR3 bases are TGTGCCAGCAACCAGGACAGAGGTTATGGCTACACCTTC. The whole variable domain, remainder taken from reference TRBV2 and TRBJ1-2, is EPEVTQTPSHQVTQMGQEVILRCVPISNHLYFYWYRQILGQKVEFLVSFYNNEISEKSEIFDDQFSVERPDGSNFTLKIRSTKLEDSAMYFCASNQDRGYGYTFGSGTRLTVV.

The V call is TRBV5-1, the J call TRBJ1-2; no clear D. The CDR3 spans 15 residues. Trimming left V 0 bases short and J 0 bases short, with 9 bases between. CDR1 is SGHRS, CDR2 YFSETQ, per germline. CDR3 coding DNA: TGCGCCAGCAGCTTGGTAGCCAGAGCTAACTATGGCTACACCTTC. This codes for CASSLVARANYGYTF.

V usage is TRBV5-1 and J usage is TRBJ1-1; possible D gene TRBD1, 5 bases. The CDR3 consists of 16 residues. Trimming took 0 bases from V and 1 from J, leaving 13 bases between them. Germline-derived CDR1 and CDR2 are SGHRS and YFSETQ. This CDR3 is CASSLALGGRNTEAFF. The CDR3 DNA is TGCGCCAGCAGCTTGGCCTTGGGGGGACGGAACACTGAAGCTTTCTTT. Drawing the rest from reference TRBV5-1 and TRBJ1-1, the complete variable domain is KAGVTQTPRYLIKTRGQQVTLSCSPISGHRSVSWYQQTPGQGLQFLFEYFSETQRNKGNFPGRFSGRQFSNSRSEMNVSTLELGDSALYLCASSLALGGRNTEAFFGQGTRLTVV.

This chain connects TRBV3-1 (or the pseudogene TRBV3-2) to TRBJ2-2; D ambiguous. The germline V gene encodes CDR1 LGHDT and CDR2 YNNKEL (reference sequence). V lost 3 bases and J 1 base, leaving 9 bases between the germline ends. CDR3 length: 15 amino acids. CDR3 protein: CASSHNGGNTGELFF. CDR3 coding DNA: TGTGCCAGCAGCCACAATGGCGGGAACACCGGGGAGCTGTTTTTT.

This chain links TRBV3-1 (or the pseudogene TRBV3-2) with TRBJ2-6, with D possibly TRBD2 on 6 matching bases. The V and J ends lost 3 bases and 1 base respectively, with 22 bases between them. CDR1 and CDR2 from the germline V gene are LGHDT and YNNKEL (reference sequence). The CDR3 totals 20 residues. The CDR3 nucleotides are TGTGCCAGCAGCCAGGTTGGCTGGGACTGGGGGGAATCTGGGGCCAACGTCCTGACTTTC. Its protein is CASSQVGWDWGESGANVLTF.

V gene TRBV2 combines with J gene TRBJ1-1, with unresolved D. The CDR3 sequence is 13 residues long. Germline V lookup: CDR1 SNHLY, CDR2 FYNNEI. V dropped 7 bases and J dropped 0 bases, with 9 bases sitting between them. CDR3 residues: CASIREMNTEAFF. The CDR3 bases are TGTGCCAGCATCCGAGAAATGAACACTGAAGCTTTCTTT.

This clone was detected a few times. This chain joins TRBV7-8 and TRBJ2-3; D remains unclear. The germline V gene encodes CDR1 SGHVS and CDR2 FQNEAQ. There are 14 residues in the CDR3. Trimming cost V 6 bases and J 0 bases, with 10 bases left between them. Here the CDR3 DNA reads TGTGCCAGCAGACTGGTTACTAGCACAGATACGCAGTATTTT. Its translation is CASRLVTSTDTQYF. Based on the CDR3 plus reference TRBV7-8 and TRBJ2-3, the full variable domain is GAGVSQSPRYKVAKRGQDVALRCDPISGHVSLFWYQQALGQGPEFLTYFQNEAQLDKSGLPSDRFFAERPEGSVSTLKIQRTQQEDSAVYLCASRLVTSTDTQYFGPGTRLTVL.

This clone was seen a handful of times. The gene calls are TRBV2 and TRBJ2-1, with a tentative D call TRBD2 (7 bases). Germline values: CDR1 SNHLY, CDR2 FYNNEI. The V end lost 6 bases, the J end lost 4 bases, and 28 bases lay between the germline ends. The CDR3 is made up of 19 amino acids. The CDR3 DNA is TGTGCCAGCAGGCCCGGGACGGCTGGAAGGGGGGGGGAATACAATGAGCAGTTCTTC. Encoded protein: CASRPGTAGRGGEYNEQFF.

The rearrangement uses TRBV7-2 and TRBJ2-1; 9 bases align to TRBD2. This CDR3 contains 14 residues. Germline values: CDR1 SGHTA, CDR2 FQGNSA. The J segment lost 4 bases and the V segment lost 5 bases, leaving 3 bases of the junction unmatched. Here the CDR3 reads CASSPGLAYNEQFF. The CDR3 region has the DNA TGTGCCAGCAGCCCGGGACTAGCTTACAATGAGCAGTTCTTC.

The rearrangement links TRBV5-4 to TRBJ1-6; D not certain. This CDR3 is 17 amino acids long. Germline assignment: CDR1 SGHNT and CDR2 YYREEE (reference sequence). Trimming took 4 bases from V and 0 from J, leaving 14 bases between them. The CDR3 protein is CASSPWASSSYNSPLHF. The CDR3 DNA is TGTGCCAGCAGCCCCTGGGCCAGCAGCTCCTATAATTCACCCCTCCACTTT. The full variable domain, rest sourced from reference TRBV5-4 and TRBJ1-6, is ETGVTQSPTHLIKTRGQQVTLRCSSQSGHNTVSWYQQALGQGPQFIFQYYREEENGRGNFPPRFSGLQFPNYSSELNVNALELDDSALYLCASSPWASSSYNSPLHFGNGTRLTVT.

This chain joins TRBV11-3 and TRBJ1-2; D remains ambiguous. The CDR3 is made up of 13 amino acids. Germline-derived CDR1 and CDR2 are SGHNT and YENEEA. The ends were cut back, 1 base at V and 6 bases at J, with 9 bases in the middle. This CDR3 is CASSLGSIDGYTF. The CDR3 DNA is TGTGCCAGCAGCTTAGGTAGCATTGATGGCTACACCTTC.

The chain couples TRBV10-3 to TRBJ2-1; no definite D call. CDR1 ENHRY and CDR2 SYGVKD come from the germline V gene. The CDR3 contains 11 residues. Trimming shortened V by 3 bases and J by 14 bases, and 11 bases separated the two germline ends. CDR3 DNA: TGTGCCATCAGTGATGGGCCTTCCAAGTTCTTC. It translates to CAISDGPSKFF.

The chain joins TRBV5-6 to TRBJ2-5; a possible D gene is TRBD1 (6 bases). The V gene lost 5 bases and the J gene lost 3 bases, with 11 bases spanning the gap. There are 13 residues in the CDR3. Looked up from germline, CDR1 is SGHDT and CDR2 is YYEEEE. CDR3 sequence (DNA): TGTGCCAGCAGTCGGGACACGGAAGAGACCCAGTACTTC. Translation gives CASSRDTEETQYF.

The genes are TRBV5-1 and TRBJ1-4; perhaps TRBD1 as D (5 bases). CDR3 size: 14 residues. The germline gives CDR1 SGHRS, CDR2 YFSETQ. Trimming stripped 4 bases from V and 3 bases from J, with 10 bases between. The CDR3 loop reads CASSLGGANEKLFF. The CDR3 DNA reads as TGCGCCAGCAGCCTCGGGGGGGCTAATGAAAAACTGTTTTTT.

V usage is TRBV2 and J usage is TRBJ1-2, with 8 bases matching TRBD1. The V gene's germline CDR1 is SNHLY and CDR2 FYNNEI. The CDR3 runs to 15 residues. V lost 3 bases, J lost 6 bases, and 9 bases stayed unmatched. CDR3: CASSEAPHRGDGYTF. DNA for the CDR3: TGTGCCAGCAGTGAGGCCCCCCACAGGGGGGATGGCTACACCTTC.

The rearrangement uses TRBV10-3 and TRBJ2-7, with D perhaps matching TRBD1 (6 bases). From germline, CDR1 is ENHRY and CDR2 SYGVKD. This CDR3 comprises 13 residues. V shed 10 bases and J shed 1 base, with 14 bases lying between them. In DNA, the CDR3 is TGTGCCACCCCGAACAGGGATTCCTACGAGCAGTACTTC. Its protein is CATPNRDSYEQYF.